This record concerns one TCR beta chain sequence. The antigen is not known. The CDR3 spans 14 residues. Germline trimming cut 0 bases from V and 5 bases from J; bases unmatched to any gene: 5. The germline V gene has CDR1 GTSNPN and CDR2 SVGIG (reference sequence). TCRdb keeps only in-frame clones here, not all; method: immunoSEQ multiplex PCR. The sample shows about 35,000 clones, under 95% of them seen only once. This entry belongs to a study of T cells in localized non-small cell lung cancer. Whole-study findings and limits: Appearance in adjacent lung was seen for a median about 59 of the top 100 tumor clones.

The sequence was obtained from a female donor older than 55 with stage II lung adenocarcinoma. The chain uses TRBV30 and TRBJ2-7; 9 bases line up with TRBD1. The sample in question was peripheral blood mononuclear cells, obtained before any cancer treatment. The CDR3 sequence: CAWSVGQGRDEQYF. In DNA form, the CDR3 reads TGTGCCTGGAGTGTGGGACAGGGAAGGGACGAGCAGTACTTC.